Listed below are T cell receptor beta chains from one sample, sequenced in a study of blood T cell repertoires in COVID-19. The method was immunoSEQ multiplex PCR; TCRdb's version includes in-frame clones alone and lacks a portion of them. The repertoire consists of 200,000 to 250,000 clones, with 80% occurring once and the leading ten covering 4.3%. The specimen was PBMCs or T cells enriched from blood (not recorded which). Source of these receptors: a man aged 30-40 years with acute COVID-19. Both conserved end residues are part of each CDR3.

TRBV5-1	16	TRBJ2-2	CASSFVGGYATGELFF
TRBV19	12	TRBJ2-1	CASSMGRNEQFF
TRBV2	14	TRBJ2-1	CASSGLASDNEQFF
TRBV27	15	TRBJ1-2	CASSRGTGGRYGYTF
TRBV4-1	16	TRBJ2-1	CASSLPLAGGYNEQFF
TRBV11-3	15	TRBJ2-5	CASSRLAGAQETQYF
TRBV4-1	17	TRBJ1-5	CASSQVGVGINNQPQHF
TRBV27	15	TRBJ1-4	CASSLLTGGPEKLFF
TRBV7-2	14	TRBJ2-7	CASSFETGYHEQYF
TRBV6-1	16	TRBJ1-4	CASSGYRDRGNEKLFF
TRBV6-1	20	TRBJ1-2	CASSENVRTGGLRGDYGYTF
TRBV6-6	17	TRBJ2-6	CASSPTQGGGGANVLTF
TRBV5-1	15	TRBJ2-1	CASSKDRVSYNEQFF
TRBV27	13	TRBJ1-4	CASSSRVREKLFF
TRBV29-1	12	TRBJ2-5	CSETSAGETQYF
TRBV3-1/TRBV3-2	17	TRBJ2-4	CASSQESLEAGRNIQYF
TRBV11-2	19	TRBJ1-3	CASSLRTVGKVTAGNTIYF
TRBV30	12	TRBJ2-1	CAWSAGPGEQFF
TRBV7-7	16	TRBJ2-2	CASSLAGQGRTGELFF
TRBV27	13	TRBJ1-5	CASSVRPRDPQHF
TRBV18	13	TRBJ2-7	CASCAGPSYEQYF
TRBV5-1	13	TRBJ2-5	CASSSPGQETQYF
TRBV5-1	14	TRBJ1-1	CASRQDSMNTEAFF
TRBV9	13	TRBJ2-7	CASSRGQGYEQYF
TRBV27	14	TRBJ1-2	CASGKGQGGYGYTF
TRBV14	15	TRBJ1-6	CASSLMDRGNSPLHF
TRBV6-5	15	TRBJ1-2	CASSLTGVVNYGYTF
TRBV3-1/TRBV3-2	12	TRBJ2-7	CASSSTGYEQYF
TRBV12-3/TRBV12-4	12	TRBJ2-7	CASSGVAFEQYF
TRBV3-1/TRBV3-2	13	TRBJ2-2	CASSQGRVGELFF
TRBV2	13	TRBJ1-5	CASTGGGRQPQHF
TRBV30	13	TRBJ1-6	CAWSAGTDSPLHF
TRBV6-2/TRBV6-3	15	TRBJ2-7	CASSFPGTAYYEQYF
TRBV11-1	15	TRBJ2-7	CASSSPNEGAYEQYF
TRBV6-1	15	TRBJ1-5	CASSERGRGNQPQHF
TRBV2	16	TRBJ1-6	CASSATGFSLNSPLHF
TRBV3-1/TRBV3-2	15	TRBJ1-2	CASSHTRSRNYGYTF
TRBV18	14	TRBJ1-1	CASSPLTGITEAFF
TRBV27	15	TRBJ1-2	CASRTGGGTAYGYTF
TRBV28	16	TRBJ1-1	CASRWRGQGTDTEAFF
TRBV14	15	TRBJ2-1	CASSQGGGVDNEQFF
TRBV19	13	TRBJ1-2	CASSDRGNYGYTF
TRBV5-4	12	TRBJ1-1	CASSPKNTEAFF
TRBV21-1	13	TRBJ1-1	CASSNGAGTEAFF
TRBV3-1/TRBV3-2	15	TRBJ1-1	CATHSTPESGTEAFF
TRBV11-1	13	TRBJ2-7	CASSRSNSYEQYF
TRBV6-5	14	TRBJ1-2	CASRDRGGAYGYTF